These 29 T cell receptor beta chains were all obtained from the same sample, sequenced in a study of blood T cell repertoires in COVID-19. Generated by immunoSEQ multiplex PCR, the TCRdb table keeps only in-frame clones and is missing some. The sample lists about 150,000 clones, around 88% seen once, with roughly 2.9% in the top ten. Sequencing input: peripheral blood. The receptors shown here come from a man aged 55 to 70 with active or convalescent COVID-19.

The V call is TRBV5-1, the J call TRBJ2-5; a weak D match, TRBD2 (6 bases). The germline V and J ends were trimmed by 3 bases and 5 bases, with 14 bases remaining between them. The germline V gene encodes CDR1 SGHRS and CDR2 YFSETQ. The CDR3 totals 14 residues. CDR3 sequence (DNA): TGCGCCAGCAGCTCGCCGGGAGCCGGCGAGACCCAGTACTTC. Amino acid sequence: CASSSPGAGETQYF.

The chain couples TRBV7-9 to TRBJ2-7; TRBD1 agrees at 9 bases. This CDR3 comprises 15 residues. CDR1 is SEHNR, CDR2 FQNEAQ, per germline (reference sequence). V lost 5 bases and J lost 7; bases outside the gene matches: 12. The CDR3 nucleotides are TGTGCCAGCAGCCGACAGGGGGACTCGACCGGGGAGCAGTACTTC. Translating it yields CASSRQGDSTGEQYF. The variable domain in full, completed from reference TRBV7-9 and TRBJ2-7, reads DTGVSQNPRHKITKRGQNVTFRCDPISEHNRLYWYRQTLGQGPEFLTYFQNEAQLEKSRLLSDRFSAERPKGSFSTLEIQRTEQGDSAMYLCASSRQGDSTGEQYFGPGTRLTVT.

CDR3 DNA: TGTGCCAGCAGTCTCCCGCGTACGAACACTGAAGCTTTCTTT. Translation gives CASSLPRTNTEAFF. J is TRBJ1-1 and V is TRBV28; no definite D call. The length of the CDR3 is 14 residues. Trimming took 5 bases from V and 1 from J, leaving 11 bases between them. Germline loops: CDR1 MDHEN, CDR2 SYDVKM.

The chain couples TRBV4-3 to TRBJ1-2, with unresolved D. In germline, CDR1 is LGHNA, CDR2 YSLEER. Trimming stripped 0 bases from V and 6 bases from J, with 14 bases between. CDR3 length equals 15 residues. DNA of the CDR3: TGCGCCAGCAGCCAAGATACCGGGGAAGGAGATGGCTACACCTTC. Protein sequence: CASSQDTGEGDGYTF.

Only a few counts were recorded for this clone. V and J are TRBV11-2 and TRBJ2-7; TRBD1 might be the D (5 bases). Looked up from germline, CDR1 is SGHAT and CDR2 is FQNNGV. The CDR3 covers 13 residues. Trimming shortened V by 6 bases and J by 6 bases, and 15 bases separated the two germline ends. CDR3 sequence reads: CASSLTQGTEQYF. DNA for the CDR3: TGTGCCAGCAGTCTGACTCAGGGTACCGAGCAGTACTTC.

The rearrangement joins TRBV3-1 (or the pseudogene TRBV3-2) to TRBJ1-5; TRBD1 is a possible D gene (6 bases). Per germline, CDR1 LGHDT and CDR2 YNNKEL (reference sequence). The V end lost 4 bases, the J end lost 9 bases, and 16 bases lay between the germline ends. This CDR3 comprises 14 residues. The CDR3 is CASSLAGAHLPQHF. The CDR3 coding sequence is TGTGCCAGCAGCCTCGCAGGGGCACACCTGCCCCAGCATTTT.

This chain links TRBV29-1 with TRBJ2-1, with 9 nucleotides matching TRBD2. V was clipped by 7 bases and J by 7 bases; unmatched bases: 8. The CDR3 runs 13 residues. Per germline, CDR1 SQVTM and CDR2 ANQGSEA. The CDR3 nucleotides read TGCAGCGACCATAGCGGGAGACTAAATGAGCAGTTCTTC. Translating it yields CSDHSGRLNEQFF.

The CDR3 DNA sequence: TGTGCCAGTACCGTCCTATGGACAGGGGGCCGCACCGGGGAGCTGTTTTTT. It specifies CASTVLWTGGRTGELFF. This chain connects TRBV19 to TRBJ2-2; TRBD1 aligns across 11 bases. Trimming at V came to 7 bases and at J to 4 bases, leaving 11 bases not matched to a gene. CDR1 is LNHDA, CDR2 SQIVND, per germline (reference sequence). The length of the CDR3 is 17 residues.

The gene calls are TRBV6-4 and TRBJ2-3; 7 bases fit TRBD1. The V gene end was trimmed by 6 bases and the J gene end by 9 bases; junction bases not matched to a gene: 9. Germline V gene sequence: CDR1 MRHNA, CDR2 SNTAGT. CDR3 length: 13 residues. CDR3 bases: TGTGCCAGCAGGCCGGACAGGAGTAAGACGCAGTATTTT. This gives the protein CASRPDRSKTQYF.

The V gene is TRBV2, the J gene TRBJ1-2; 7 positions agree with TRBD1. The CDR3 extends over 13 amino acids. Trimming cost V 5 bases and J 2 bases; bases outside gene matches: 2. Germline loops: CDR1 SNHLY, CDR2 FYNNEI. The CDR3 sequence is CASSMTGNYGYTF. DNA for the CDR3: TGTGCCAGCAGTATGACAGGGAACTATGGCTACACCTTC.

This clone was counted a few times. The J gene is TRBJ2-5, the V gene TRBV20-1, with 13 bases that match TRBD2. This CDR3 is 15 amino acids long. Germline CDR1 and CDR2: DFQATT and SNEGSKA (reference sequence). V lost 3 bases and J lost 7; bases outside the gene matches: 8. The DNA of the CDR3 is TGCAGTGCTAGTGAGGGGACTAGCGGGATTGGGACCCAGTACTTC. Its protein product is CSASEGTSGIGTQYF.

V gene TRBV7-3 combines with J gene TRBJ2-2, with D tentatively TRBD2 (6 bases). The CDR3 has 15 residues. Trimming shortened V by 1 base and J by 6 bases, and 12 bases separated the two germline ends. Germline CDR1 reads SGHTA; CDR2 reads FQGTGA. CDR3 in DNA: TGTGCCAGCAGCTTAAAGGGCGGGGCGGCCGGGGAGCTGTTTTTT. It specifies CASSLKGGAAGELFF.

V and J are TRBV6-5 and TRBJ1-4; TRBD1 matches at 9 bases. Germline V gives CDR1 MNHEY, CDR2 SVGAGI. Trimming cost V 6 bases and J 8 bases; bases outside gene matches: 10. The CDR3 loop spans 15 amino acids. The CDR3 spells CASSSDRGRSEKLFF. DNA of the CDR3: TGTGCCAGCAGCTCTGACAGGGGGAGGTCCGAAAAACTGTTTTTT.

CDR3 amino acids: CASSWGGVDTGELFF. CDR3 bases: TGTGCCAGCAGCTGGGGGGGCGTTGACACCGGGGAGCTGTTTTTT. The chain couples TRBV11-2 to TRBJ2-2; D possibly corresponds to TRBD2 (7 bases). This CDR3 spans 15 amino acids. Germline V lookup: CDR1 SGHAT, CDR2 FQNNGV. V lost 4 bases to trimming and J lost 3 bases, with 12 bases between them.

This clone was recorded a few times. The chain links TRBV12-5 to TRBJ2-3; maybe TRBD2 (5 bases). V dropped 5 bases and J dropped 6 bases, with 15 bases sitting between them. The CDR3 sequence is 14 residues long. CDR1 LGHNT and CDR2 FRNRAP come from the germline V gene. CDR3: CASGADSTADTQYF. CDR3 sequence (DNA): TGTGCTAGTGGTGCGGACTCTACGGCGGATACGCAGTATTTT.

The chain has TRBV28 and TRBJ1-1; TRBD1 might be the D (6 bases). V lost 1 base to trimming and J lost 4 bases, with 13 bases between them. This CDR3 has 15 residues. Germline V CDR1 and CDR2: MDHEN, SYDVKM. The CDR3 loop is CASSLSGGRVTEAFF. In DNA form, the CDR3 reads TGTGCCAGCAGTTTATCCGGGGGGCGCGTCACTGAAGCTTTCTTT.

This chain connects TRBV2 to TRBJ2-1, with no clear D. The ends were cut back, 7 bases at V and 7 bases at J, with 11 bases in the middle. Germline-derived CDR1 and CDR2 are SNHLY and FYNNEI. There are 12 residues in the CDR3. CDR3 sequence: CASTQERNEQFF. The DNA for the CDR3 is TGTGCCAGCACCCAAGAGCGAAATGAGCAGTTCTTC.

The V and J genes are TRBV6-5 and TRBJ1-5; the D is unclear. Germline values: CDR1 MNHEY, CDR2 SVGAGI. The CDR3 has 13 residues. Trimming took 6 bases from V and 9 from J, leaving 15 bases between them. In nucleotides, the CDR3 is TGTGCCAGCAGAAGAAACCAGGAGGGGCCCCAGCATTTT. This encodes CASRRNQEGPQHF.

The V gene is TRBV7-8, the J gene TRBJ2-1, with a possible D match to TRBD2 (6 bases). The germline V gene encodes CDR1 SGHVS and CDR2 FQNEAQ. CDR3 length: 15 amino acids. Trimming stripped 0 bases from V and 7 bases from J, with 13 bases between. For the CDR3, the DNA is TGTGCCAGCAGCTTAGCAGGGAGGTCCCTAAATGAGCAGTTCTTC. Encoded protein: CASSLAGRSLNEQFF.

V usage is TRBV5-6 and J usage is TRBJ2-3, with 8 nucleotides matching TRBD2. CDR1 and CDR2 from the germline V gene are SGHDT and YYEEEE. This CDR3 spans 16 amino acids. The trim removed 0 bases at V and 2 bases at J, leaving 5 bases unmatched. In DNA, the CDR3 is TGTGCCAGCAGCTTGGCAGGCGGGGGGTACACAGATACGCAGTATTTT. Residues: CASSLAGGGYTDTQYF.

This sequence joins TRBV11-1 and TRBJ2-2, with 7 nucleotides matching TRBD1. Germline CDR1 and CDR2: SGHAT and FQDESV (reference sequence). This CDR3 has 16 residues. Trimming took 6 bases from V and 5 from J; bases not matched to a gene: 12. This CDR3 reads CASRDAGTAVTGELFF. CDR3 bases: TGTGCCAGCAGGGACGCCGGGACAGCCGTAACCGGGGAGCTGTTTTTT.

The chain carries TRBV24-1 and TRBJ2-1, with D possibly being TRBD2 (6 bases). Germline-derived CDR1 and CDR2 are KGHDR and SFDVKD. V was clipped by 3 bases and J by 2 bases, with 13 bases between them. CDR3 length: 16 amino acids. In nucleotides, the CDR3 is TGTGCCACCAGTGATGGCGGCGGGGCAACCTACAATGAGCAGTTCTTC. This codes for CATSDGGGATYNEQFF.

The rearrangement uses TRBV24-1 and TRBJ1-2, with TRBD1 identical over 12 bases. This CDR3 contains 14 residues. Germline CDR1 is KGHDR and CDR2 is SFDVKD. V was clipped by 7 bases and J by 6 bases; unmatched bases: 5. The chain's CDR3 is CATRGDRGPDGYTF. The CDR3 DNA follows: TGTGCCACCAGGGGGGACAGGGGGCCGGATGGCTACACCTTC.

CDR3 sequence: CASSSRQGGNYGYTF. CDR3 DNA: TGTGCCAGCAGCTCCCGACAGGGGGGGAACTATGGCTACACCTTC. The rearrangement uses TRBV5-4 and TRBJ1-2; 9 bases agree with TRBD1. J lost 2 bases, V lost 3 bases, and 5 bases had no gene match. CDR3 length equals 15 residues. Germline CDR1 SGHNT, CDR2 YYREEE (reference sequence).

V is TRBV28 and J is TRBJ2-2; 7 bases match TRBD2. CDR1 is MDHEN and CDR2 is SYDVKM in the germline V gene. This CDR3 is built from 15 residues. V shed 1 base, J shed 5 bases, and the junction held 4 bases outside the gene matches. The CDR3 here is CASSLSGLQTGELFF. DNA for the CDR3: TGTGCCAGCAGTTTATCGGGACTACAAACCGGGGAGCTGTTTTTT.

V and J are TRBV18 and TRBJ2-7; 8 bases line up with TRBD1. The germline CDR1 and CDR2 sequences are KGHSH and LQKENI. After removal of 2 bases from V and 0 bases from J, the junction contained 6 bases not matched to a gene. This CDR3 has 16 residues. CDR3 DNA sequence: TGTGCCAGCTCACCAAGGACAGGGTCGGCCTCCTACGAGCAGTACTTC. Amino acid sequence: CASSPRTGSASYEQYF.

The chain links TRBV30 to TRBJ2-5; D is possibly TRBD1 (5 bases). The CDR3 has 13 residues. Trimming removed 1 base from V and 3 bases from J, with 9 bases in between. Germline V gene sequence: CDR1 GTSNPN, CDR2 SVGIG (reference sequence). CDR3 bases: TGTGCCTGGAGTGGGACACAAAAAGAGACCCAGTACTTC. It specifies CAWSGTQKETQYF.

The J gene is TRBJ2-1, the V gene TRBV7-9, with D possibly TRBD2 on 6 matching bases. The germline gives CDR1 SEHNR, CDR2 FQNEAQ (reference sequence). This CDR3 is built from 11 residues. Deletions cut 3 bases from V and 12 bases from J, with 9 bases between. CDR3 sequence reads: CASSFSGGQFF. DNA of the CDR3: TGTGCCAGCAGCTTTTCCGGGGGGCAGTTCTTC. The full variable domain, its missing parts supplied by reference TRBV7-9 and TRBJ2-1, is DTGVSQNPRHKITKRGQNVTFRCDPISEHNRLYWYRQTLGQGPEFLTYFQNEAQLEKSRLLSDRFSAERPKGSFSTLEIQRTEQGDSAMYLCASSFSGGQFFGPGTRLTVL.

This chain links TRBV5-3 with TRBJ1-2; D gene uncertain. TRBV5-3 is designated an ORF whose function remains uncertain. CDR3 length: 13 amino acids. V was shortened by 3 bases and J by 6 bases, with 12 bases between the two germline ends. CDR3: CARSSRFIHGYTF. The CDR3, as DNA: TGTGCCAGAAGCTCGCGATTTATCCATGGCTACACCTTC.